This T cell receptor (beta chain) is from a study of sequential checkpoint blockade in melanoma. At the level of the study: TCRβ was sequenced from DNA of 90 to 95 pretreatment tumors. Study-wide results and limits: Patients with week-13 increases in T-cell fraction and clonality benefited about 30 times more often.

This clone was picked up a small number of times. The antigen remains undetermined. CDR1 and CDR2 from the germline V gene are SGHRS and YFSETQ. Trimming stripped 7 bases from V and 1 base from J, with 19 bases between. CDR3 length equals 16 residues. TCRdb's table, derived via immunoSEQ multiplex PCR, lists solely in-frame clones and lacks some. The profile shows several hundred clones, under 25% of them singletons. The treatment is: randomized to nivolumab then ipilimumab (arm A) or the reverse (arm B). The rearrangement uses TRBV5-1 and TRBJ2-3; no clear D. This receptor was identified in a human donor with melanoma. Specimen: tumor tissue (inferred from file names), collected from a patient given nivolumab and ipilimumab in sequence. CDR3 residues: CASVRGPRDGTDTQYF. In DNA, the CDR3 is TGCGCCAGCGTGAGAGGACCTCGAGACGGCACAGATACGCAGTATTTT.